The text below deals with one T cell receptor (beta chain). It lacks a known antigen. No much larger clonotype is one base removed from it; base qualities were not supplied. Libraries came from the immunoSEQ multiplex PCR assay. Entries here come from immuneACCESS through TCRdb and include only in-frame sequences with V and J called. Some clones fail to appear in such tables; in the studies checked, an unresolved V gene covers under half of the shortfall, and the cause of the remainder is unknown. The sample records 60,000 or so clones, around 97% of which are singletons. Of the sample, approximately 0.19% falls within the top ten clones. The data belong to a study of technical replicates of blood from a handful of donors (dated by TCRdb to about 2017). The sequencing input was T cells isolated from PBMCs. This TCR derives from a human donor in good health.

The nucleotides are TGTGCCAGCAGCGGGACAGCAACTAATGAAAAACTGTTTTTT. The encoded protein is CASSGTATNEKLFF. Recombination joined TRBV27 with TRBJ1-4, with TRBD1 identical over 7 junction bases. The CDR3, from cysteine to phenylalanine, totals 14 residues. Left in the record is the CDR3 DNA by itself, 42 bases read in frame from the first base. V is trimmed back by 6 bases and J by 0 bases, and the junction contains 1 base that no gene match accounts for. The CDR1 and CDR2 encoded by the germline V gene (reference sequence) are MNHEY and SMNVEV. The CDR3, completed at both ends by the reference TRBV27 and TRBJ1-4 genes, gives the full variable domain EAQVTQNPRYLITVTGKKLTVTCSQNMNHEYMSWYRQDPGLGLRQIYYSMNVEVTDKGDVPEGYKVSRKEKRNFPLILESPSPNQTSLYFCASSGTATNEKLFFGSGTQLSVL.